The 25 T cell receptor beta chains below were found in one sample sequenced in a study of OX40 agonist ivuxolimab in advanced cancers. Measured with immunoSEQ multiplex PCR; TCRdb has only the in-frame clones, and not every one. The sample yields over 55,000 clones, around 80% seen once. The sequences come from CD4+ or CD8+ T cells sorted from blood, collected in a trial of the OX40 agonist ivuxolimab. These receptor sequences come from an adult with an advanced solid tumor such as melanoma, head and neck, liver or kidney cancer.

The chain combines TRBV18 with TRBJ2-3, with 10 positions matching TRBD2. Unmatched junction bases numbered 6, after V lost 3 bases and J lost 6 bases. The CDR3 has 15 residues. Germline V gene data show CDR1 as KGHSH and CDR2 as LQKENI. In DNA form, the CDR3 reads TGTGCCAGCTCACCGGTGGCTAGCGGGGGTGATACGCAGTATTTT. It codes for CASSPVASGGDTQYF.

This rearrangement joins TRBV7-2 to TRBJ1-2; 7 bases align to TRBD1. The V and J ends lost 1 base and 8 bases, in that order; junction bases with no gene match: 13. The germline V gene encodes CDR1 SGHTA and CDR2 FQGNSA. There are 16 residues in the CDR3. The CDR3 sequence is CASSLDSQGRVGGYTF. CDR3 in DNA: TGTGCCAGCAGCTTAGACTCACAGGGGAGAGTGGGAGGCTACACCTTC.

In the case of this clone: Within the sample, other DNA sequences also encode this same CDR3. This sequence joins TRBV7-9 and TRBJ1-1, with D possibly matching TRBD1 (6 bases). Germline V CDR1 and CDR2: SEHNR, FQNEAQ (reference sequence). This CDR3 comprises 13 residues. Trimming took 1 base from V and 4 from J, leaving 7 bases between them. CDR3 DNA sequence: TGTGCCAGCAGCTTAGAGGGGGGCACTGAAGCTTTCTTT. Protein sequence: CASSLEGGTEAFF. Based on the CDR3 plus reference TRBV7-9 and TRBJ1-1, the full variable domain is DTGVSQNPRHKITKRGQNVTFRCDPISEHNRLYWYRQTLGQGPEFLTYFQNEAQLEKSRLLSDRFSAERPKGSFSTLEIQRTEQGDSAMYLCASSLEGGTEAFFGQGTRLTVV.

The chain employs TRBV9 and TRBJ1-1; D not certain. The germline V gene has CDR1 SGDLS and CDR2 YYNGEE. Trimming cost V 3 bases and J 1 base, with 7 bases left between them. The CDR3 consists of 13 residues. The CDR3 DNA sequence: TGTGCCAGCAGCGGGGCCCGGAACACTGAAGCTTTCTTT. Protein: CASSGARNTEAFF.

This sequence joins TRBV5-4 and TRBJ2-6, with 8 bases lining up with TRBD1. Germline V CDR1 and CDR2: SGHNT, YYREEE (reference sequence). The CDR3 runs 15 residues. The ends lost 5 bases at V and 4 bases at J; junction bases unmatched: 5. CDR3 amino acids: CASSPTGDGANVLTF. The CDR3 coding sequence is TGTGCCAGCAGTCCGACAGGGGACGGGGCCAACGTCCTGACTTTC.

J is TRBJ1-6 and V is TRBV2; the match to TRBD1 covers 7 bases. The CDR3 loop spans 15 amino acids. V trimming: 5 bases; J trimming: 5 bases; junction bases outside the gene matches: 6. Germline CDR1 reads SNHLY; CDR2 reads FYNNEI. The chain's CDR3 is CASSLDRDHNSPLHF. CDR3 sequence (DNA): TGTGCCAGCAGTCTCGACAGGGATCATAATTCACCCCTCCACTTT.

The chain links TRBV5-1 to TRBJ2-5; D possibly corresponds to TRBD2 (5 bases). V gave up 5 bases and J gave up 5 bases, with 19 bases separating them. The CDR3 is made up of 15 amino acids. In germline, CDR1 is SGHRS, CDR2 YFSETQ. DNA for the CDR3: TGCGCCAGCAGTCCCACCGGGATCCAAAGGGAGACCCAGTACTTC. Its translation is CASSPTGIQRETQYF.

The gene calls are TRBV27 and TRBJ1-6, with 9 bases aligning to TRBD1. V shed 3 bases and J 8 bases; nucleotides not matched to a gene: 8. This CDR3 has 16 residues. Germline CDR1 reads MNHEY; CDR2 reads SMNVEV (reference sequence). As DNA, the CDR3 is TGTGCCAGCAGTTTGGGGGGACAGGGAGGGGATTCACCCCTCCACTTT. Translation gives CASSLGGQGGDSPLHF.

V usage is TRBV6-1 and J usage is TRBJ1-5, with D uncertain. The V and J ends lost 7 bases and 1 base respectively, with 8 bases between them. Germline CDR1 is MNHNS and CDR2 is SASEGT. The CDR3 consists of 13 residues. Here the CDR3 DNA reads TGTGCCAGCATTCTCGACAGCAATCAGCCCCAGCATTTT. Protein product: CASILDSNQPQHF.

The chain is built from TRBV5-6 and TRBJ1-1; 7 bases agree with TRBD1. Trimming at V came to 4 bases and at J to 7 bases, leaving 10 bases not matched to a gene. The CDR3 runs to 14 residues. Per germline, CDR1 SGHDT and CDR2 YYEEEE. The CDR3: CASSIGTESIEAFF. CDR3 sequence (DNA): TGTGCCAGCAGCATAGGGACAGAGAGTATTGAAGCTTTCTTT. The full variable domain, completed using reference TRBV5-6 and TRBJ1-1, is DAGVTQSPTHLIKTRGQQVTLRCSPKSGHDTVSWYQQALGQGPQFIFQYYEEEERQRGNFPDRFSGHQFPNYSSELNVNALLLGDSALYLCASSIGTESIEAFFGQGTRLTVV.

This clone was observed once. V is TRBV7-2 and J is TRBJ1-4, with D possibly being TRBD1 (5 bases). The CDR3 is made up of 15 amino acids. Trimming left V 2 bases short and J 3 bases short, with 10 bases between. Germline V gene data show CDR1 as SGHTA and CDR2 as FQGNSA. The CDR3 reads CASSLQGWANEKLFF. The DNA for the CDR3 is TGTGCCAGCAGCTTACAGGGCTGGGCTAATGAAAAACTGTTTTTT.

The chain combines TRBV2 with TRBJ2-5, with TRBD1 matching 10 bases. The J call may be faulty, since TRBJ2-7 better matches the DNA end. CDR1 is SNHLY, CDR2 FYNNEI, per germline. The length of the CDR3 is 16 residues. Written as DNA, the CDR3 is TGTGCCAGCAGTGGGGAGGTGGGACAGGGGTCTTACGAGCAGTACTTC. It yields the protein CASSGEVGQGSYEQYF.

The chain carries TRBV11-2 and TRBJ1-3; D might be TRBD1 (6 bases). There are 18 residues in the CDR3. The V end lost 3 bases, the J end lost 4 bases, and 22 bases lay between the germline ends. CDR1 and CDR2 (germline): SGHAT, FQNNGV. The CDR3 DNA sequence: TGTGCCAGCAGCTTCTCACAGGGAGGTTCCTCTTGGGGAAACACCATATATTTT. Its translation: CASSFSQGGSSWGNTIYF.

The chain carries TRBV5-1 and TRBJ2-7; 8 nucleotides align to TRBD2. CDR1 is SGHRS and CDR2 is YFSETQ in the germline V gene. Losses at the gene ends were 1 base for V and 0 bases for J; bases not matched to a gene: 18. The CDR3 spans 20 residues. This CDR3 reads CASSLWYGGNSGVSSYEQYF. CDR3 in DNA: TGCGCCAGCAGCTTGTGGTACGGGGGAAATAGCGGGGTGAGCTCCTACGAGCAGTACTTC. Supplemented by reference TRBV5-1 and TRBJ2-7, the full variable domain reads KAGVTQTPRYLIKTRGQQVTLSCSPISGHRSVSWYQQTPGQGLQFLFEYFSETQRNKGNFPGRFSGRQFSNSRSEMNVSTLELGDSALYLCASSLWYGGNSGVSSYEQYFGPGTRLTVT.

To note about this clone: Other DNA sequences of this sample code for an identical CDR3. The V gene is TRBV6-5, the J gene TRBJ1-1; D is unclear. V was trimmed by 2 bases and J by 4 bases, leaving 5 bases between them. The V gene's germline CDR1 is MNHEY and CDR2 SVGAGI. The CDR3 has 12 amino acids. The CDR3 DNA reads TGTGCCAGCAGTTACGGTCCCACTGAAGCTTTCTTT. This gives the protein CASSYGPTEAFF.

The rearrangement joins TRBV29-1 to TRBJ1-4; D uncertain. CDR3 length equals 14 residues. V lost 5 bases, J lost 3 bases, and 13 bases lay in between. Germline CDR1 and CDR2: SQVTM and ANQGSEA. The CDR3 region has the DNA TGCAGCGTTCCGGGGAGAACAGCTAATGAAAAACTGTTTTTT. Its protein product is CSVPGRTANEKLFF.

The chain has TRBV6-1 and TRBJ2-7; TRBD1 aligns across 9 bases. Germline CDR1 and CDR2: MNHNS and SASEGT. V trimming: 6 bases; J trimming: 7 bases; junction bases outside the gene matches: 10. CDR3 length: 14 residues. The CDR3 nucleotides read TGTGCCAGCAGAAGGACAGGGGACATACATGAGCAGTACTTC. Protein sequence: CASRRTGDIHEQYF.

The J gene is TRBJ2-5, the V gene TRBV5-1; the D gene is possibly TRBD2 (6 bases). This CDR3 spans 14 amino acids. CDR1 is SGHRS, CDR2 YFSETQ, per germline. V gave up 3 bases and J gave up 2 bases, with 11 bases separating them. Written as DNA, the CDR3 is TGCGCCAGCAGCTCCGGGACTGCTCAAGAGACCCAGTACTTC. Protein sequence: CASSSGTAQETQYF.

This rearrangement joins TRBV2 to TRBJ1-6, with TRBD1 matching 8 bases. Germline V gene lookup returns CDR1 SNHLY and CDR2 FYNNEI. The CDR3 contains 17 residues. The ends lost 3 bases at V and 10 bases at J; junction bases unmatched: 14. The CDR3 DNA reads as TGTGCCAGCAGTGACCACAGACAGGGGACCGCGGTCTCACCCCTCCACTTT. Protein product: CASSDHRQGTAVSPLHF.

This sequence joins TRBV7-2 and TRBJ2-4; tentative D call: TRBD1 (5 bases). V lost 2 bases and J lost 0, with 11 bases in between. The CDR3 loop spans 16 amino acids. The germline V gene has CDR1 SGHTA and CDR2 FQGNSA. CDR3 coding DNA: TGTGCCAGCAGCTTATCATCAGGGATAGCCAAAAACATTCAGTACTTC. Its translation is CASSLSSGIAKNIQYF.

This clone was found once. The gene calls are TRBV27 and TRBJ2-7, with a possible D match to TRBD1 (8 bases). Trimming left V 4 bases short and J 3 bases short, with 13 bases between. The CDR3 covers 14 residues. Germline V gene sequence: CDR1 MNHEY, CDR2 SMNVEV (reference sequence). The CDR3 protein is CASSYYRGGYEQYF. DNA for the CDR3: TGTGCCAGCAGTTATTACAGGGGGGGCTACGAGCAGTACTTC.

The J gene is TRBJ2-1, the V gene TRBV6-6; TRBD1 matches 10 bases. This CDR3 has 15 amino acids. CDR1 and CDR2 (germline): MNHNY, SVGAGI (reference sequence). With 7 bases clipped from V and 6 bases from J, the junction kept 9 bases outside the gene matches. CDR3 sequence reads: CASTRTGGTGNEQFF. CDR3 bases: TGTGCCAGCACCAGGACAGGGGGTACAGGCAATGAGCAGTTCTTC.

The rearrangement links TRBV11-2 to TRBJ2-2; D not certain. V lost 4 bases and J lost 5, with 11 bases in between. The V gene's germline CDR1 is SGHAT and CDR2 FQNNGV. This CDR3 has 14 residues. The CDR3 DNA reads as TGTGCCAGCAGCTCTTTTCTGGGAACCGGGGAGCTGTTTTTT. It encodes CASSSFLGTGELFF.

The V gene is TRBV18, the J gene TRBJ1-1, with TRBD1 as a possible D gene (6 bases). The V end was cut by 0 bases, the J end by 5 bases, with 16 bases between. Germline V gene lookup returns CDR1 KGHSH and CDR2 LQKENI. CDR3 size: 16 residues. The CDR3 DNA reads as TGTGCCAGCTCACCACCGGGGGCCGGGGGCGGTACTGAAGCTTTCTTT. Translated: CASSPPGAGGGTEAFF.

This chain links TRBV11-1 with TRBJ2-3, with a tentative D call TRBD1 (5 bases). The CDR3 consists of 17 residues. Germline CDR1 and CDR2: SGHAT and FQDESV (reference sequence). V gave up 5 bases and J gave up 2 bases, with 20 bases separating them. The CDR3 bases are TGTGCCAGCAGCCAAGGAACTGCAGGGCTCCCCACAGATACGCAGTATTTT. Protein sequence: CASSQGTAGLPTDTQYF.